Reported below is one T cell receptor beta chain. The antigen is unknown. These data belong to a study of cytomegalovirus exposure and HLA in healthy donors. The study, taken as a whole, reports: Cytomegalovirus association was assigned to approximately 160 TCR beta chains. Using the classifier, cytomegalovirus status was reportedly diagnosed with high specificity and sensitivity. In a later analysis, first-cohort TCR clusters were found to tend to co-occur in the roughly 120 validation repertoires.

Data came from immunoSEQ multiplex PCR; TCRdb stores just in-frame clones and leaves some out. The sample holds about 74,000 clones, approximately 95% seen once. V lost 0 bases and J lost 2, with 14 bases in between. The CDR3 extends over 17 amino acids. Germline CDR1 reads MRHNA; CDR2 reads SNTAGT. The clonotype comes from a man younger than 35 in good health and CMV-seropositive. V is TRBV6-4 and J is TRBJ1-5, with D possibly matching TRBD1 (5 bases). The sequencing sample was made of PBMCs. CDR3 sequence: CASSDSKRSGCNQPQHF. CDR3 nucleotides: TGTGCCAGCAGTGACTCGAAGAGGTCAGGGTGCAATCAGCCCCAGCATTTT.